The entry that follows covers one T cell receptor beta chain sequence. Its binding antigen is unknown. Base qualities are not provided; no much larger clone lies one nucleotide away. TCRbeta CDR3 regions were amplified from genomic DNA by means of the immunoSEQ Assay, a bias-controlled multiplex PCR. Turning to the authors' computational methods: The number of nucleated cells in each sample was estimated from the amplification of reference gene primers within the assay. To quantify the absolute abundance of each unique TCRbeta CDR3 rearrangement, sequence reads were collapsed and filtered. For each sample, productive Simpson clonality was calculated by taking the square root of Simpson's diversity index across productive rearrangements. TCRdb limited this immuneACCESS table to in-frame rearrangements with V and J called. A share of clones is missing; checked studies link under half to unresolved V genes, and the rest is unexplained. The DNA gave D and trimming, while V, J and clone size come from that table. The sample table contains about 150,000 clones; only one count was recorded for 75% to 85% of them. The top ten constitute around 10% of the sample.

This sample was taken from a study of blood T cell repertoires in COVID-19 (dated by TCRdb to the early 2020s). At the level of the whole study: Samples from collaborators originated in the United States, Italy and Spain and spanned both the acute and convalescent phases of COVID-19. The prospective study material was composed of cDNA or gDNA derived from T cells, B-cell-depleted T cells, or PBMCs. The dataset comprised deeply sampled blood TCRbeta repertoires from subjects exposed to, actively infected with, or recovered from COVID-19. The repertoires were released in a freely available public database intended as a resource for research on the immune response to SARS-CoV-2. The samples were drawn from two sources: the first 160 participants of the ongoing ImmuneRACE study, and about 1,300 subjects contributed by 6 global collaborators. A de-identified subject ID, COVID-19 status, age in years and sex were almost always included in the sample metadata. HLA class I and class II types, where available, came from metadata supplied by the sample provider rather than from assay-based typing.

At one collaborating source in Seattle, patients were enrolled during active infection and were followed longitudinally through the course of disease. Each collaborating institution followed its own protocols to collect whole blood in K2EDTA tubes. Collaborator samples were shipped for TCRbeta analysis as frozen whole blood, isolated PBMCs, or DNA extracted from either sample type. Study-wide findings and limitations: How much clinical and demographic metadata was included differed by source and by participant, and the metadata was provided uncurated.

V is clipped by 5 bases and J by 0 bases, and the sequence between their germline boundaries is 14 bases long. Including cysteine and phenylalanine, the CDR3 has 15 amino acids. Only the CDR3 part of the read is kept: 45 bases, read in frame from the first base. Looking up the germline V gene (reference sequence) yields CDR1 SGHKS and CDR2 YYEKEE. The sequence derives from an older woman with COVID-19, enrolled during active disease. Sequenced: peripheral blood. The rearrangement combines TRBV5-5 with TRBJ1-1; the D gene is perhaps TRBD1, on 6 matching bases. The CDR3 region: CASRLTDSLNTEAFF. The DNA reads as follows: TGTGCCAGCAGATTAACGGACAGTCTGAACACTGAAGCTTTCTTT. With the rest looked up from the reference TRBV5-5 and TRBJ1-1 genes rather than sequenced, the full variable domain is DAGVTQSPTHLIKTRGQQVTLRCSPISGHKSVSWYQQVLGQGPQFIFQYYEKEERGRGNFPDRFSARQFPNYSSELNVNALLLGDSALYLCASRLTDSLNTEAFFGQGTRLTVV.